Sequencing of this T cell receptor (beta chain) was carried out in a study of T cells expressing NK-cell markers. Whole-study context: Investigators obtained TCR beta repertoires from sorted CD3+CD56+NKG2C+, CD3+CD56+NKG2C- and CD3+CD56-NKG2C+ T cells.

TCRdb reprocessed the 5' RACE reads and stores each CDR3 protein as one record, lacking DNA. Its clone listing holds over 350,000 distinct CDR3 sequences. The CDR3 is 13 residues long. The germline V gene encodes CDR1 WNHNN and CDR2 SYGVQD (reference sequence). The chain combines TRBV10-1 with TRBJ2-5; TCRdb calls TRBD1, which cannot be checked without DNA. The sequencing sample was made of blood T cells: a sorted CD56 or NKG2C T cell subset, CD4+ or CD8+ T cells, or bulk PBMC T cells (not recorded which). This receptor was taken from a woman aged 50 to 65 in good health. CDR3 sequence: CASSGSLEETQYF.